This T cell receptor (beta chain) was observed in a study of T cell repertoires in cytomegalovirus infection. General study points: HLA-C-restricted CMV-specific TCR beta clonotypes prevailed in the ex vivo response.

TCRdb used MiXCR to reprocess the reads, holding one entry per CDR3 protein. This table holds about 360,000 distinct CDR3 sequences, 15% to 20% found once. This clonotype occurred many times. Its antigen remains unidentified. Looked up from germline, CDR1 is SGHTA and CDR2 is FQGNSA. V trimming: 2 bases; J trimming: 6 bases; junction bases outside the gene matches: 7. CDR3 size: 16 residues. The rearrangement links TRBV7-2 to TRBJ2-1; 10 positions match TRBD1. Sequencing was performed on PBMCs. This TCR came from a human donor in good health (CMV status not recorded). Some clones in this sample may be carry-over from other donors' samples. CDR3 coding DNA: TGTGCCAGCAGCTTAAAAGGGACAGGGGTCGGCAATGAGCAGTTCTTC. This translates into CASSLKGTGVGNEQFF.